This is a list of T cell receptor beta chains from one sample in a study of control samples from healthy donors and cancer patients. TCRdb's copy holds only in-frame clones and misses some; the assay was immunoSEQ multiplex PCR. Here the sample spans some 58,000 clones, 87% being singletons. Sequenced sample: PBMCs. The receptors stem from a woman aged 55-70 years with lung cancer. Both conserved end residues are part of each CDR3. A D gene is named only where the DNA matches it firmly. Only some rows state a clone size, as once, few, many or a class for expanded clones.

J gene	D gene	clone size	V gene	CDR3 protein	CDR3 DNA
TRBJ2-7	NA	NA	TRBV11-3	CASSLRGRGEQYF	TGTGCCAGCAGCCTCCGGGGCCGAGGAGAGCAGTACTTC
TRBJ2-7	NA	NA	TRBV25-1	CASSDFGLASYEQYF	TGTGCCAGCAGTGACTTTGGACTCGCCTCCTACGAGCAGTACTTC
TRBJ1-1	NA	few	TRBV18	CASSLAGPANTEAFF	TGTGCCAGCTCACTCGCTGGGCCGGCGAACACTGAAGCTTTCTTT
TRBJ2-7	NA	NA	TRBV23-1	CASSQYRGEIYEQYF	TGCGCCAGCAGTCAATATAGGGGGGAGATCTACGAGCAGTACTTC
TRBJ1-1	NA	NA	TRBV3-1/TRBV3-2	CASSQDGVKDTEAFF	TGTGCCAGCAGCCAAGATGGGGTCAAGGACACTGAAGCTTTCTTT
TRBJ2-6	NA	NA	TRBV14	CASSQAGAGANVLTF	TGTGCCAGCAGCCAAGCGGGAGCTGGGGCCAACGTCCTGACTTTC
TRBJ1-2	NA	NA	TRBV5-6	CASSLVQGFTF	TGTGCCAGCAGCTTGGTCCAGGGCTTCACCTTC
TRBJ1-6	TRBD1	NA	TRBV6-5	CASSYWARGPISPLHF	TGTGCCAGCAGTTACTGGGCCAGGGGGCCAATTTCACCCCTCCACTTT
TRBJ1-1	NA	NA	TRBV4-2	CASSQDRLNTEAFF	TGTGCCAGCAGCCAAGATAGGCTGAACACTGAAGCTTTCTTT
TRBJ2-1	TRBD2	NA	TRBV20-1	CSASGASGTYNEQFF	TGCAGTGCTAGTGGTGCTAGCGGGACATACAATGAGCAGTTCTTC
TRBJ1-6	NA	NA	TRBV11-2	CASSLAYYNSPLHF	TGTGCCAGCAGCTTAGCTTACTATAATTCACCCCTCCACTTT
TRBJ2-7	NA	NA	TRBV30	CAWSPARFEQYF	TGTGCCTGGAGTCCCGCCCGTTTCGAGCAGTACTTC
TRBJ2-4	TRBD2	NA	TRBV6-5	CASSYLRGGLKNIQYF	TGTGCCAGCAGTTACTTGAGGGGAGGGCTCAAAAACATTCAGTACTTC
TRBJ1-1	NA	NA	TRBV19	CASSMGQNTEAFF	TGTGCCAGTAGTATGGGACAGAACACTGAAGCTTTCTTT
TRBJ2-2	NA	NA	TRBV2	CASSAQGGGTGELFF	TGTGCCAGCAGTGCGCAGGGAGGGGGGACCGGGGAGCTGTTTTTT
TRBJ1-2	TRBD1	NA	TRBV5-1	CASSAGTANYGYTF	TGCGCCAGCAGCGCCGGGACAGCTAACTATGGCTACACCTTC
TRBJ1-1	TRBD1	once	TRBV7-9	CASSLSSGGNTEAFF	TGTGCCAGCAGCTTAAGCTCAGGGGGAAACACTGAAGCTTTCTTT
TRBJ2-1	NA	NA	TRBV21-1	CASSAPMETRSRYNEQFF	TGTGCCAGCAGCGCCCCGATGGAGACCCGGTCCCGGTACAATGAGCAGTTCTTC
TRBJ1-1	TRBD1	NA	TRBV6-4	CASSAGGVNTEAFF	TGTGCCAGCTCAGCAGGGGGTGTGAACACTGAAGCTTTCTTT
TRBJ1-2	NA	NA	TRBV15	CATSRDRGSSGYSYTF	TGTGCCACCAGCAGAGATCGGGGTTCATCGGGATATAGCTACACCTTC
TRBJ2-1	NA	NA	TRBV4-1	CASSQDPGASYNEQFF	TGCGCCAGCAGCCAAGATCCGGGGGCCTCCTACAATGAGCAGTTCTTC
TRBJ2-4	TRBD2	once	TRBV18	CASSPSAGVRNIQYF	TGTGCCAGCTCACCCTCGGCGGGAGTCAGAAACATTCAGTACTTC
TRBJ2-7	TRBD2	NA	TRBV5-1	CASRREGYEQYF	TGCGCCAGCAGGCGGGAGGGGTACGAGCAGTACTTC
TRBJ1-2	TRBD1	NA	TRBV30	CAWRLAGGQGYTF	TGTGCCTGGAGGTTGGCAGGGGGGCAGGGCTACACCTTC
TRBJ1-1	NA	NA	TRBV19	CASSMGGPVGAFF	TGTGCCAGTAGTATGGGCGGCCCCGTCGGGGCTTTCTTT
TRBJ1-1	NA	NA	TRBV12-3/TRBV12-4	CASSWAGDTEAFF	TGTGCCAGCAGTTGGGCAGGGGACACTGAAGCTTTCTTT
TRBJ1-3	NA	NA	TRBV5-1	CASSPQGTGNTIYF	TGCGCCAGCAGCCCACAGGGTACTGGAAACACCATATATTTT
TRBJ1-5	TRBD1	NA	TRBV5-1	CASSMRPGTGINQPQHF	TGCGCCAGCAGCATGCGTCCCGGGACAGGGATCAATCAGCCCCAGCATTTT
TRBJ1-5	NA	NA	TRBV27	CASRDISNQPQHF	TGTGCCAGCAGGGACATTAGCAATCAGCCCCAGCATTTT
TRBJ1-1	NA	few	TRBV10-3	CAIMGTTQSEAFF	TGTGCCATCATGGGAACGACACAGTCTGAAGCTTTCTTT
TRBJ2-4	NA	NA	TRBV3-1/TRBV3-2	CASSQSGQSKNIQYF	TGTGCCAGCAGCCAATCGGGTCAGTCTAAAAACATTCAGTACTTC
TRBJ2-7	TRBD1	NA	TRBV15	CATSRAPGQGSYEQYF	TGTGCCACCAGCAGGGCACCGGGACAGGGCAGCTACGAGCAGTACTTC
TRBJ2-2	TRBD1	NA	TRBV24-1	CATGPGTGNPGELFF	TGTGCCACCGGCCCCGGGACAGGGAATCCCGGGGAGCTGTTTTTT
TRBJ2-2	TRBD2	few	TRBV19	CASSIWAGGPTGELFF	TGTGCCAGTAGTATTTGGGCGGGAGGGCCGACCGGGGAGCTGTTTTTT
TRBJ2-1	TRBD2	NA	TRBV5-1	CASSWFGGGNNEQFF	TGCGCCAGCAGCTGGTTCGGCGGGGGGAACAATGAGCAGTTCTTC
TRBJ2-5	NA	NA	TRBV29-1	CSLTPQGQETQYF	TGCAGCCTTACACCCCAGGGTCAAGAGACCCAGTACTTC
TRBJ2-4	NA	NA	TRBV9	CASSKALEGTIQYF	TGTGCCAGCAGCAAGGCTCTGGAGGGGACCATTCAGTACTTC